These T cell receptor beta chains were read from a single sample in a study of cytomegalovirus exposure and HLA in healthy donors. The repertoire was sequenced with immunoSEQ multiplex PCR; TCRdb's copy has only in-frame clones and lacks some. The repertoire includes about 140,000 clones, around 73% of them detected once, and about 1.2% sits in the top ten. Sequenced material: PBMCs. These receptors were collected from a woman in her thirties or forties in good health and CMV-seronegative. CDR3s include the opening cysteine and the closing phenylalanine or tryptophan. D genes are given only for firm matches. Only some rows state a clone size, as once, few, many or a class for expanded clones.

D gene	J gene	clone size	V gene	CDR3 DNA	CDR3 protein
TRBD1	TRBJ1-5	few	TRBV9	TGTGCCAGCAGCGTAGGGACAGGGGGCAATCAGCCCCAGCATTTT	CASSVGTGGNQPQHF
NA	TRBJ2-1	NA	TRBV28	TGTGCCAGCAGTTTTGGGCAGGGGGGGCAGTTCTTC	CASSFGQGGQFF
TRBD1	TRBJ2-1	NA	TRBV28	TGTGCCAGCAGTCCCGGACAGGGGGATGAGCAGTTCTTC	CASSPGQGDEQFF
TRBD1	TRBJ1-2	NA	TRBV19	TGTGCCAGTAGCCGGACAGGAACCCTTTGGGGCTACACCTTC	CASSRTGTLWGYTF
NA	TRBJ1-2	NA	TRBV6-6	TGTGCCAGCAGTTCGGCCCTTAATACAGGGAATGGCTACACCTTC	CASSSALNTGNGYTF
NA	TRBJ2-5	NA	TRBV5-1	NA	CASSTSTGLSNEQYF
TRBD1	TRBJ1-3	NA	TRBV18	TGTGCCAGCTCACCAACTCAGACAGGGGTCTCAGGAAACACCATATATTTT	CASSPTQTGVSGNTIYF
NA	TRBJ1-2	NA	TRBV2	TGTGCCAGCAGTGAACTTGACGGGTCTATGGGCTACACCTTC	CASSELDGSMGYTF
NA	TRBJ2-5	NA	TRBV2	TGTGCCAGCAGCCGCAAGCCGGTAGAGACCCAGTACTTC	CASSRKPVETQYF
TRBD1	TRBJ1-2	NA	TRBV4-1	TGCGCCAGCAGCCAAGGAAGGGACAGGGCGGTCAACTATGGCTACACCTTC	CASSQGRDRAVNYGYTF
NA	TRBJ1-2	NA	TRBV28	TGTGCCAGCAGTTTAGATGGGGCTGGCAGTTATGGCTACACCTTC	CASSLDGAGSYGYTF
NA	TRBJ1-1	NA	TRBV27	TGTGCCAGCAGTTCCTTAGGACACCGTGAAGCTTTCTTT	CASSSLGHREAFF
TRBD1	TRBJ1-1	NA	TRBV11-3	TGTGCCAGCAGCCAAGGGACAGGCACTGAAGCTTTCTTT	CASSQGTGTEAFF
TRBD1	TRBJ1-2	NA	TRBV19	TGTGCCAGTAGTCCAACAGGACAGGGAGGCTATGGCTACACCTTC	CASSPTGQGGYGYTF
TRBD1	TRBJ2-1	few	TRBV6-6	TGTGCCAGCCAGGGGGAATACAATGAGCAGTTCTTC	CASQGEYNEQFF
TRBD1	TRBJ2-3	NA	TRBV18	TGTGCCAGCTCCCTCTCAGGACAGGGAGCAGATACGCAGTATTTT	CASSLSGQGADTQYF
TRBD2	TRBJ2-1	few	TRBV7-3	TGTGCCAGCAGCTTTGGGCGGGGGGACTACAATGAGCAGTTCTTC	CASSFGRGDYNEQFF